This entry features one T cell receptor (beta chain) sequence. What it recognizes is unknown. The entirety of the isolated RNA underwent reverse transcription, so expressed TCRB transcripts were sequenced. Sequencing was performed with immunoSEQ multiplex PCR; in TCRdb, only in-frame clones are kept and a portion is missing. The sample consists of roughly 230,000 clones, 9.6% of them appearing once. The authors sorted CD4+ naive, central memory, regulatory and stem cell-like memory cells via CD45RO/CCR7/CD25/CD127/CD95/CD27. This sample is part of a study of beta chain features in type 1 diabetes. Study results and caveats: For cells with high TCR expression, cDNA sequencing could yield over-representation.

Sequencing was done on a sample of naive CD4+ T cells from blood. This TCR derives from a woman aged 18-35 years in good health.

The CDR3 here is CASSSLLAGFYNEQFF. As DNA, the CDR3 is TGTGCCAGCAGTTCCCTTCTAGCGGGGTTCTACAATGAGCAGTTCTTC. This chain links TRBV27 with TRBJ2-1; 9 bases agree with TRBD2. Germline CDR1 is MNHEY and CDR2 is SMNVEV (reference sequence). This CDR3 comprises 16 residues. With 4 bases clipped from V and 3 bases from J, the junction kept 7 bases outside the gene matches.